These T cell receptor beta chains were read from a single sample in a study of T cells after yellow fever vaccination. TCRdb passed the 5' RACE reads through MiXCR, listing each CDR3 protein once. The sample lists 250,000 to 400,000 distinct CDR3 sequences, around 4.5% occurring once. Sequencing used PBMCs, obtained 15 days after the yellow fever booster vaccination. The source of these receptors is a young man who received the YFV17D yellow fever vaccine. Each CDR3 is given with its conserved first and last residue. A D gene is named only where the DNA matches it firmly. Only some rows state a clone size, as once, few, many or a class for expanded clones.

clone size	J gene	D gene	V gene	CDR3 protein	CDR3 DNA
-	TRBJ2-5	-	TRBV5-1	CASSLASASGETQYF	TGCGCCAGCAGCTTGGCATCAGCGTCAGGGGAGACCCAGTACTTC
-	TRBJ1-6	-	TRBV23-1	CASSRGLSPLHF	TGCGCCAGCAGCCGGGGTTTGTCACCCCTCCACTTT
many	TRBJ2-3	-	TRBV7-2	CATELGDTDTQYF	TGTGCCACCGAGCTAGGGGACACAGATACGCAGTATTTT
few	TRBJ1-3	-	TRBV28	CASSSSTGSGNTIYF	TGTGCCAGCAGTTCATCGACAGGCTCTGGAAACACCATATATTTT
-	TRBJ1-1	-	TRBV13	CASSIGTFKTNTEAFF	TGTGCCAGCAGCATAGGGACATTTAAGACGAACACTGAAGCTTTCTTT
many	TRBJ1-3	-	TRBV20-1	CSANPSGSGNTIYF	TGCAGTGCTAACCCATCGGGTTCTGGAAACACCATATATTTT
many	TRBJ2-1	TRBD2	TRBV5-1	CASSWGLAGGLKSSYNEQFF	TGCGCCAGCAGCTGGGGACTAGCGGGGGGGCTGAAGAGCTCCTACAATGAGCAGTTCTTC
few	TRBJ2-5	-	TRBV27	CASSFWDGETQYF	TGTGCCAGCAGTTTTTGGGATGGGGAGACCCAGTACTTC
many	TRBJ2-3	-	TRBV9	CASSVESRVDTQYF	TGTGCCAGCAGCGTAGAGTCTAGGGTAGATACGCAGTATTTT
-	TRBJ1-2	-	TRBV15	CATSTGAYSDGYTF	TGTGCCACCAGCACAGGGGCCTATAGTGATGGCTACACCTTC
few	TRBJ1-5	-	TRBV4-3	CASSLSRGAAQPQHF	TGCGCCAGCAGCCTTAGTCGGGGGGCCGCTCAGCCCCAGCATTTT
-	TRBJ1-5	-	TRBV30	CAWSVGGYQPQHF	TGTGCCTGGAGTGTCGGGGGATATCAGCCCCAGCATTTT
many	TRBJ2-5	-	TRBV12-3/TRBV12-4	CASSPLVGETQYF	TGTGCCAGCAGTCCCCTGGTAGGGGAGACCCAGTACTTC